Below, 10 T cell receptor beta chains from the same sample are listed, as sequenced in a study of Ad26.COV2.S vaccination and SARS-CoV-2 variants (dated by TCRdb to about 2021). The treatment or condition label on this specimen signifies: over 15 received Ad26.COV2.S at low or high dose, single or two shots; about five received placebo; per-sample allocation not given. Repertoires of vaccine and placebo recipients were sequenced from samples collected on day 63 after the first injection. Libraries came from the immunoSEQ multiplex PCR assay. TCRdb re-hosts the immuneACCESS table, in-frame sequences only. Its copies lack some clones; in the studies checked, an unresolved V gene accounts for under half of them, and the cause for the rest is not known. In this sample the table shows around 300,000 clones, about 89% of which occur a single time. Approximately 5% of the sample rests with the top ten.

This sample comprised peripheral blood, obtained in a trial of Ad26.COV2.S vaccine versus placebo. These receptors came from a person between 18 and 60 years old who received the Ad26.COV2.S COVID-19 vaccine or a placebo.

This chain connects TRBV7-2 to TRBJ2-1; D ambiguous. The CDR3 extends over 15 amino acids. Trimming shortened V by 1 base and J by 6 bases, and 13 bases separated the two germline ends. Germline V gene lookup returns CDR1 SGHTA and CDR2 FQGNSA. The CDR3 loop is CASSLDLATSNEQFF. CDR3 sequence (DNA): TGTGCCAGCAGCTTAGATCTGGCCACATCCAATGAGCAGTTCTTC. Filled out from reference TRBV7-2 and TRBJ2-1, the complete variable domain reads GAGVSQSPSNKVTEKGKDVELRCDPISGHTALYWYRQSLGQGLEFLIYFQGNSAPDKSGLPSDRFSAERTGGSVSTLTIQRTQQEDSAVYLCASSLDLATSNEQFFGPGTRLTVL.

The chain links TRBV27 to TRBJ1-2; weak D call: TRBD1 (5 bases). V gave up 3 bases and J gave up 7 bases, with 18 bases separating them. This CDR3 is 15 amino acids long. CDR1 is MNHEY, CDR2 SMNVEV, per germline (reference sequence). In DNA, the CDR3 is TGTGCCAGCAGTTTTAAGGCAGGGTCAACAACTGGCTACACCTTC. This codes for CASSFKAGSTTGYTF.

The chain recombines TRBV5-1 with TRBJ2-5; D unresolved. V was trimmed by 0 bases and J by 4 bases, leaving 7 bases between them. The V gene's germline CDR1 is SGHRS and CDR2 YFSETQ. The CDR3 covers 13 residues. This CDR3 reads CASSLALGETQYF. The CDR3, as DNA: TGCGCCAGCAGCTTGGCCTTGGGAGAGACCCAGTACTTC.

V gene TRBV18 combines with J gene TRBJ1-4; TRBD1 aligns across 9 bases. The trim removed 1 base at V and 8 bases at J, leaving 5 bases unmatched. Germline V CDR1 and CDR2: KGHSH, LQKENI. This CDR3 has 15 amino acids. Here the CDR3 DNA reads TGTGCCAGCTCACCACGGGGACAGGGTTTCGAAAAACTGTTTTTT. Its translation is CASSPRGQGFEKLFF.

The V gene is TRBV7-6, the J gene TRBJ2-1; the match to TRBD1 covers 8 bases. The CDR3 extends over 17 amino acids. Trimming at V came to 5 bases and at J to 4 bases, leaving 13 bases not matched to a gene. Per the germline V gene, CDR1 is SGHVS and CDR2 is FNYEAQ. In DNA form, the CDR3 reads TGTGCCAGCAGCCCTAGCGTCGGACAGGGCAGTTACAATGAGCAGTTCTTC. Its protein is CASSPSVGQGSYNEQFF.

The chain employs TRBV18 and TRBJ1-1, with a possible D match to TRBD1 (5 bases). The CDR3 covers 17 residues. V was clipped by 2 bases and J by 0 bases, with 16 bases between them. CDR1 and CDR2 from the germline V gene are KGHSH and LQKENI. The CDR3 bases are TGTGCCAGCTCACCAATCCCTACCGGGGCCATGAACACTGAAGCTTTCTTT. This codes for CASSPIPTGAMNTEAFF.

V gene TRBV19 combines with J gene TRBJ1-3; weak D call: TRBD1 (5 bases). Trimming took off 5 bases at V and 1 base at J, with 12 bases between the two ends. The CDR3 totals 15 residues. CDR1 LNHDA and CDR2 SQIVND come from the germline V gene (reference sequence). This CDR3 reads CASSPFGGSGNTIYF. In DNA, the CDR3 is TGTGCCAGTAGTCCCTTTGGGGGATCTGGAAACACCATATATTTT.

The CDR3 spells CAISEPWGDGPYEQYF. For the CDR3, the DNA is TGTGCCATCAGTGAACCCTGGGGGGACGGTCCCTACGAGCAGTACTTC. The J gene is TRBJ2-7, the V gene TRBV10-3; possible D gene TRBD2, 6 bases. Germline assignment: CDR1 ENHRY and CDR2 SYGVKD. V lost 3 bases to trimming and J lost 2 bases, with 17 bases between them. The CDR3 has 16 amino acids.

V is TRBV7-9 and J is TRBJ2-5; no definite D call. Germline CDR1 and CDR2: SEHNR and FQNEAQ (reference sequence). The CDR3 is 14 amino acids. V was clipped by 4 bases and J by 4 bases, with 13 bases between them. The CDR3 bases are TGTGCCAGCAGCTGGCCTAGTCCCCCAGAGACCCAGTACTTC. Protein sequence: CASSWPSPPETQYF.

This clone was seen a single time. The rearrangement joins TRBV7-9 to TRBJ2-1; D not resolved. CDR3 size: 14 residues. In germline, CDR1 is SEHNR, CDR2 FQNEAQ (reference sequence). Trimming left V 1 base short and J 8 bases short, with 12 bases between. The CDR3 here is CASSLGVTSYEQFF. CDR3 sequence (DNA): TGTGCCAGCAGCTTAGGGGTTACATCCTATGAGCAGTTCTTC.